The present T cell receptor beta chain was sequenced within a study of T cell changes during pregnancy in multiple sclerosis. The germline V gene encodes CDR1 MNHNY and CDR2 SVGAGI (reference sequence). The V end lost 6 bases, the J end lost 0 bases, and 9 bases lay between the germline ends. This CDR3 is 14 amino acids long. Here immunoSEQ multiplex PCR was the method, and the copy in TCRdb shows in-frame clones only, minus some. The sample consists of 84,000 or so clones, just under 95% of them appearing once. This clonotype originated in a female donor with multiple sclerosis, enrolled in a pregnancy study. This rearrangement joins TRBV6-6 to TRBJ1-5, with TRBD1 as a possible D gene (5 bases). The material sequenced was peripheral blood, taken in the third trimester of pregnancy. The CDR3, as DNA: TGTGCCAGCAGACCGACAGCTAGCAATCAGCCCCAGCATTTT. It yields the protein CASRPTASNQPQHF.